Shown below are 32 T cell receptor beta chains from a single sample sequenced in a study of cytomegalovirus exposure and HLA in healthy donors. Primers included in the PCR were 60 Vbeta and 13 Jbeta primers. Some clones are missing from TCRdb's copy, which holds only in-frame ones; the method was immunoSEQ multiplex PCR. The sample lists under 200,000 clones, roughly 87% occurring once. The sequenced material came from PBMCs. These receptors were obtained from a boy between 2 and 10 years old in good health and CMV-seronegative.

The CDR3 sequence is CASSQVRVDTEAFF. As DNA, the CDR3 is TGCGCCAGCAGCCAAGTACGGGTGGACACTGAAGCTTTCTTT. The rearrangement joins TRBV4-1 to TRBJ1-1; D not certain. V was trimmed by 1 base and J by 3 bases, leaving 9 bases between them. The CDR3 consists of 14 residues. Germline CDR1 is MGHRA and CDR2 is YSYEKL.

In nucleotides, the CDR3 is TGTGCCAGCAGTTACTCGTCTGGGACAGATCCCCATGGCTACACCTTC. Its translation is CASSYSSGTDPHGYTF. This chain joins TRBV6-5 and TRBJ1-2; 7 nucleotides match TRBD1. With V trimmed by 0 bases and J by 6 bases, 10 bases remained unmatched. CDR1 is MNHEY and CDR2 is SVGAGI in the germline V gene. The CDR3 has 16 amino acids.

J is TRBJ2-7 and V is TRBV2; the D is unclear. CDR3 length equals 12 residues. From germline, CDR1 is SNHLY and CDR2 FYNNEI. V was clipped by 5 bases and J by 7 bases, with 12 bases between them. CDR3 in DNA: TGTGCCAGCAGTTTATATTTCGAGGAGCAGTACTTC. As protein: CASSLYFEEQYF.

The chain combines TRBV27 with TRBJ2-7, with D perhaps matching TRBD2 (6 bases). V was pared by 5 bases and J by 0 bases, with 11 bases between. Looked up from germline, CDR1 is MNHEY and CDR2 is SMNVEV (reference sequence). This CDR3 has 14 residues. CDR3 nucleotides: TGTGCCAGCAGTGGGGGGTCATACTCCTACGAGCAGTACTTC. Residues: CASSGGSYSYEQYF.

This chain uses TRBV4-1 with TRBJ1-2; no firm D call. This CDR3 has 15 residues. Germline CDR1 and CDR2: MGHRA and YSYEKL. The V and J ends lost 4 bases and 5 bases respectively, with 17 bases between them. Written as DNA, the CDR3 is TGCGCCAGCAGCCCGCGCCGGGCAGGAGGGTATGGCTACACCTTC. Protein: CASSPRRAGGYGYTF.

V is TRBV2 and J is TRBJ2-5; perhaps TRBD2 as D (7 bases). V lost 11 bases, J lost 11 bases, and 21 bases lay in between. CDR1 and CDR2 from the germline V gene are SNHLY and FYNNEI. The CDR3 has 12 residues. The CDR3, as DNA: TGTGCCGGGGGGGGCAGCCGCGGAGAGCAGTACTTC. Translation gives CAGGGSRGEQYF.

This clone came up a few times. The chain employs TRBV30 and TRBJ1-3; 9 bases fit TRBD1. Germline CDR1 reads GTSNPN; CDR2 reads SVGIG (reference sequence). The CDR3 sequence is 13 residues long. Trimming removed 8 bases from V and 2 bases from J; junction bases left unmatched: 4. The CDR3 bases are TGTGCCGCCCGACAGGGGGCTGGAAACACCATATATTTT. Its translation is CAARQGAGNTIYF.

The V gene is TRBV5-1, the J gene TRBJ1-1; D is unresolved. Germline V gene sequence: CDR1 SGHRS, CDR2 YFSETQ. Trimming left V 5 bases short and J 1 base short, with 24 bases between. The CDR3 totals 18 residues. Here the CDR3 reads CASSPTEGRPSPNTEAFF. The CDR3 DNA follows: TGCGCCAGCAGTCCCACGGAGGGCAGACCTAGCCCGAACACTGAAGCTTTCTTT. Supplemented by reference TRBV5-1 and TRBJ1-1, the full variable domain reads KAGVTQTPRYLIKTRGQQVTLSCSPISGHRSVSWYQQTPGQGLQFLFEYFSETQRNKGNFPGRFSGRQFSNSRSEMNVSTLELGDSALYLCASSPTEGRPSPNTEAFFGQGTRLTVV.

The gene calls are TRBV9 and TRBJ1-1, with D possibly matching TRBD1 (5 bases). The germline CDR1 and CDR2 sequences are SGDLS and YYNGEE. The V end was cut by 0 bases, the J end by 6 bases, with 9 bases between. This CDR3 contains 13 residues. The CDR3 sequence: CASSVVGQPEAFF. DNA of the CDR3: TGTGCCAGCAGCGTAGTGGGGCAGCCTGAAGCTTTCTTT.

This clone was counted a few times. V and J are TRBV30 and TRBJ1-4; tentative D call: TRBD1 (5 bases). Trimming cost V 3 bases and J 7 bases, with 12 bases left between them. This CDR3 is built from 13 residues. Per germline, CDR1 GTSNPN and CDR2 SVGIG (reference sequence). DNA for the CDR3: TGTGCCTGGAGGGACATACGGATTGAAAAACTGTTTTTT. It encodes CAWRDIRIEKLFF.

DNA for the CDR3: TGTGCCAGCAGCGTAGCGACTAGCGGGGGCCCATACAATGAGCAGTTCTTC. This gives the protein CASSVATSGGPYNEQFF. This chain joins TRBV9 and TRBJ2-1; 12 nucleotides agree with TRBD2. Germline assignment: CDR1 SGDLS and CDR2 YYNGEE. The junction had 5 bases not matched to a gene; V was cut back by 0 bases and J by 4 bases. This CDR3 comprises 17 residues.

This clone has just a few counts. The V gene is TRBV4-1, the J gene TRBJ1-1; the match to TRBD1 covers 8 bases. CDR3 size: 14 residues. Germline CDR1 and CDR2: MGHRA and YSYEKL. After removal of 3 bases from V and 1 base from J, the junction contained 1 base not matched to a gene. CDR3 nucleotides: TGCGCCAGCAGCCACGGGACAGGGAACACTGAAGCTTTCTTT. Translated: CASSHGTGNTEAFF.

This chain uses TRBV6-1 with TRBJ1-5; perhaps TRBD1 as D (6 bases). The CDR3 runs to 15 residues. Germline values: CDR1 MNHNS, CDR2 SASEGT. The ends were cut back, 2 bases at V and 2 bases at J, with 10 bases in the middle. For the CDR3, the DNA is TGTGCCAGCAGTGAAATCGCAGGGGGCAATCAGCCCCAGCATTTT. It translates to CASSEIAGGNQPQHF.

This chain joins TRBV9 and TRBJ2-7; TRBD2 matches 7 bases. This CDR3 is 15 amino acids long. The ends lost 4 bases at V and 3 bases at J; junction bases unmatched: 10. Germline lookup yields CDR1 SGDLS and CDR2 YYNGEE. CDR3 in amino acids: CASSPRGVAGYEQYF. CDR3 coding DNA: TGTGCCAGCAGCCCCAGAGGGGTAGCGGGCTACGAGCAGTACTTC.

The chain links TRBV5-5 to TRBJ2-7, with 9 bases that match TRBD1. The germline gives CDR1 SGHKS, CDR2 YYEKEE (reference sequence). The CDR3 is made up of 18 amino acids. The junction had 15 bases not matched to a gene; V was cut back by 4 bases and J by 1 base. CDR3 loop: CASSPYGRDRAVSYEQYF. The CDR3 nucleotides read TGTGCCAGCAGCCCCTACGGTCGGGACAGGGCCGTTTCCTACGAGCAGTACTTC.

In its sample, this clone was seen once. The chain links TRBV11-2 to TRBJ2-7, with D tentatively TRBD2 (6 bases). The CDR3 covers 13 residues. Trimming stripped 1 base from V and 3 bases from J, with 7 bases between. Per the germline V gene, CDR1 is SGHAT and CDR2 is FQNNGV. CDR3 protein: CASSLAAGYEQYF. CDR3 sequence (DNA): TGTGCCAGCAGCTTAGCAGCGGGCTACGAGCAGTACTTC.

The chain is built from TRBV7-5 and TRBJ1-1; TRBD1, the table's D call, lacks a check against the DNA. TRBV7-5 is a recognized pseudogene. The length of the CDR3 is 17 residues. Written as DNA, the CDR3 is TGTGTCAGAAGCCTGTCGGACAGGGGGCGGGAGAACACTGAAGCTTTCTTT. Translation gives CVRSLSDRGRENTEAFF.

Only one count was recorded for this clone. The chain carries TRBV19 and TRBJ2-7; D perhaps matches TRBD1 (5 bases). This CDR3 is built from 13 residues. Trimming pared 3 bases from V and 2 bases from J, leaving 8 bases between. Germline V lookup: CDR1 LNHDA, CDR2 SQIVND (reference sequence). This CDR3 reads CASSISGPYEQYF. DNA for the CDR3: TGTGCCAGTAGTATTTCAGGGCCCTACGAGCAGTACTTC.

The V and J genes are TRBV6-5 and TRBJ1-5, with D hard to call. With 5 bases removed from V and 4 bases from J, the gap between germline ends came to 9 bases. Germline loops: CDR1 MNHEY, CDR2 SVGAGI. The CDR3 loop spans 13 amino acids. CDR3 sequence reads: CASSPEINQPQHF. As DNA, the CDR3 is TGTGCCAGCAGTCCCGAGATAAATCAGCCCCAGCATTTT.

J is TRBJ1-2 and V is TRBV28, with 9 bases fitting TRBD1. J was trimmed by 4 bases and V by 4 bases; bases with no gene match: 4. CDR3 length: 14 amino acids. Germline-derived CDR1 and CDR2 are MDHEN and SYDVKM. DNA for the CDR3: TGTGCCAGCAGTTGGGGACAGGGCAGCTATGGCTACACCTTC. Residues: CASSWGQGSYGYTF.

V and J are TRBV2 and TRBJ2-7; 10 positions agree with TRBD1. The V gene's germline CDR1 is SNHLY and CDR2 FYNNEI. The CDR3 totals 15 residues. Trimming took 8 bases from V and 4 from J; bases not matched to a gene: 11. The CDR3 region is CASLRLGQGLYEQYF. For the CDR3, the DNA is TGTGCCAGCCTGAGGTTGGGACAGGGGCTTTACGAGCAGTACTTC.

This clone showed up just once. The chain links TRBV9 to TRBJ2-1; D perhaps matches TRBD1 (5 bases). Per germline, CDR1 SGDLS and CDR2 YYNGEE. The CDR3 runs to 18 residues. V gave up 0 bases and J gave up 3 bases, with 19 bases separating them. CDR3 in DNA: TGTGCCAGCAGCGTAGGACAGATTTCCTTCTTTAACTACAATGAGCAGTTCTTC. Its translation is CASSVGQISFFNYNEQFF.

CDR3 protein: CASSAGTGGPYSNQPQHF. The CDR3 DNA reads TGTGCCAGCAGTGCTGGTACAGGGGGCCCCTATAGCAATCAGCCCCAGCATTTT. The chain joins TRBV2 to TRBJ1-5, with 9 bases that match TRBD1. The CDR3 extends over 18 amino acids. Germline loops: CDR1 SNHLY, CDR2 FYNNEI. J gave up 0 bases and V 4 bases, and 10 bases lay outside the gene matches.

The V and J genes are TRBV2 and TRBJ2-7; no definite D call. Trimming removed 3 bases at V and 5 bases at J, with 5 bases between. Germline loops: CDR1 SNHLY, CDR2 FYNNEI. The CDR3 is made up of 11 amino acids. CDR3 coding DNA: TGTGCCAGCAGTGAGAGGAACGAGCAGTACTTC. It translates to CASSERNEQYF. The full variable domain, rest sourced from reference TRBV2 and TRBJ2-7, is EPEVTQTPSHQVTQMGQEVILRCVPISNHLYFYWYRQILGQKVEFLVSFYNNEISEKSEIFDDQFSVERPDGSNFTLKIRSTKLEDSAMYFCASSERNEQYFGPGTRLTVT.

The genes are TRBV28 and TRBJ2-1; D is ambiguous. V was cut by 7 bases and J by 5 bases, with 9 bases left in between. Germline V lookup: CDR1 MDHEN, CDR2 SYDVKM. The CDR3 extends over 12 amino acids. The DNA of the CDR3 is TGTGCCAGCACGCTTACTAACAATGAGCAGTTCTTC. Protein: CASTLTNNEQFF.

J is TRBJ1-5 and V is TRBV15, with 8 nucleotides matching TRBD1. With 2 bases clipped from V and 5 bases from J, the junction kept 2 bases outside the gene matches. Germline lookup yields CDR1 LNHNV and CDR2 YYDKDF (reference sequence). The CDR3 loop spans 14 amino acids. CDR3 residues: CATSRQDRDQPQHF. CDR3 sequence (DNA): TGTGCCACCAGCAGACAGGACAGGGATCAGCCCCAGCATTTT.

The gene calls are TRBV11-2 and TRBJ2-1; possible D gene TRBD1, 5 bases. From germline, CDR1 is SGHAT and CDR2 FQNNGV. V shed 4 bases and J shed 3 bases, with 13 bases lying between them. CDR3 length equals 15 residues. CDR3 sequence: CASSWTLDRYNEQFF. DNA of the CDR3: TGTGCCAGCAGCTGGACACTCGACCGCTACAATGAGCAGTTCTTC.

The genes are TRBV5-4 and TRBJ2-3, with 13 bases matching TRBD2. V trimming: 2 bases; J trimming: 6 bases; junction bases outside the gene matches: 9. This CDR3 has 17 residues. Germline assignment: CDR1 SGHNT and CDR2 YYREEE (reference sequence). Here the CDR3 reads CASSFPLAGGPKDTQYF. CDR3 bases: TGTGCCAGCAGCTTCCCACTAGCGGGAGGGCCAAAGGATACGCAGTATTTT.

The CDR3 protein is CASSRLSRLNTGELFF. DNA for the CDR3: TGTGCCAGCTCCCGCCTCTCGAGACTGAACACCGGGGAGCTGTTTTTT. The chain uses TRBV18 and TRBJ2-2; D ambiguous. Germline V gene lookup returns CDR1 KGHSH and CDR2 LQKENI. Trimming cost V 6 bases and J 1 base, with 15 bases left between them. The CDR3 loop spans 16 amino acids.

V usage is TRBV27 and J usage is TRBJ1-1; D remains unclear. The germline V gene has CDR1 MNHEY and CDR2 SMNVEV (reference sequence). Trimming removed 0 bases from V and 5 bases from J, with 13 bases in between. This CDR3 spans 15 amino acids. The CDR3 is CASSLSGGLRTEAFF. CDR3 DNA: TGTGCCAGCAGTTTATCCGGCGGGCTCAGGACTGAAGCTTTCTTT.

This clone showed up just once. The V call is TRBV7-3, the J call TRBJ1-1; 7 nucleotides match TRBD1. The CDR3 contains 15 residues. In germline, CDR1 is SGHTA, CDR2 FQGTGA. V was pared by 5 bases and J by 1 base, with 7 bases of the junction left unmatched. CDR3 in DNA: TGTGCCAGCAGCGTGAACAGGGGCCGGAACACTGAAGCTTTCTTT. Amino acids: CASSVNRGRNTEAFF.

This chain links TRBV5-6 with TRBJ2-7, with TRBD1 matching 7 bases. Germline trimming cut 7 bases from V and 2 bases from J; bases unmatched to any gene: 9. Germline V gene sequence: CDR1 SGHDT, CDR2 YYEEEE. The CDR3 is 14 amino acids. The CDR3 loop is CASRPQGSPYEQYF. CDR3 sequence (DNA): TGTGCCAGCCGCCCACAGGGGAGTCCCTACGAGCAGTACTTC.